This record concerns one T cell receptor beta chain sequence. Its specificity is not known. The sample belongs to a study of cytomegalovirus exposure and HLA in healthy donors. Study-wide results and caveats: The study labeled roughly 160 TCR beta chains cytomegalovirus-associated.

Germline CDR1 is LNHDA and CDR2 is SQIVND (reference sequence). The CDR3 loop spans 16 amino acids. The trim removed 5 bases at V and 7 bases at J, leaving 12 bases unmatched. Repertoires were generated with immunoSEQ multiplex PCR, while TCRdb's copy carries only in-frame clones and drops some. The data contain tens of thousands of clones, 92% of them singletons. The receptor comes from a man aged 18 to 30 in good health and CMV-seronegative. Sequenced: PBMCs. The genes are TRBV19 and TRBJ2-2, with 8 bases matching TRBD2. CDR3 sequence: CASSAIGGATVGELFF. The CDR3 DNA reads as TGTGCCAGTAGTGCTATCGGGGGGGCAACGGTCGGGGAGCTGTTTTTT.